The entry below describes one T cell receptor delta chain. The data were obtained in a study of gamma-delta T cells after stem cell transplantation. TCRdb reprocessed the RT-PCR reads through CATT. The sample includes about 1,600 delta-chain clones, approximately 5.4% of them seen just once. The CDR3 runs to 21 residues. CDR1 GEAIGNYY and CDR2 EKD come from the germline V gene. The germline V and J ends were trimmed by 4 bases and 3 bases, with 35 bases remaining between them. The sequence came from a human donor. It is not recorded whose cells these are; they may come from a transplant donor. J is TRDJ1 and V is TRDV2, with D perhaps matching TRDD3 (8 bases). Sequenced input: gamma-delta T cells. The CDR3, as DNA: TGTGCCTGTGAAACCTTCCTCCAATGTTTGGGAACTGGGGATACACCCGATAAACTCATCTTT. As protein: CACETFLQCLGTGDTPDKLIF.